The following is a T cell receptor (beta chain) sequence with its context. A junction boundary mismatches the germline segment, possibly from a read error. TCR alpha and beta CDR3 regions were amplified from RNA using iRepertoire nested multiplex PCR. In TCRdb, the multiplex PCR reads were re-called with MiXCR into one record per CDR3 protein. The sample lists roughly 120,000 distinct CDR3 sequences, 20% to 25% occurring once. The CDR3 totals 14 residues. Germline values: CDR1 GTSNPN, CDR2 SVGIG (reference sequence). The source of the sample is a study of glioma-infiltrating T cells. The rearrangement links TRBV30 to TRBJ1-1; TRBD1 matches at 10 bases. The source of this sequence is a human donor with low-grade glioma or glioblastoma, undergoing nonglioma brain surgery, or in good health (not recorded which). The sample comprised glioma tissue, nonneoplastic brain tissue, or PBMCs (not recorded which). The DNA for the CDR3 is TGTGCCTGGAGAACCGGGACAGGGGTTACTGAAGCCTTCTTT. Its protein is CAWRTGTGVTEAFF.